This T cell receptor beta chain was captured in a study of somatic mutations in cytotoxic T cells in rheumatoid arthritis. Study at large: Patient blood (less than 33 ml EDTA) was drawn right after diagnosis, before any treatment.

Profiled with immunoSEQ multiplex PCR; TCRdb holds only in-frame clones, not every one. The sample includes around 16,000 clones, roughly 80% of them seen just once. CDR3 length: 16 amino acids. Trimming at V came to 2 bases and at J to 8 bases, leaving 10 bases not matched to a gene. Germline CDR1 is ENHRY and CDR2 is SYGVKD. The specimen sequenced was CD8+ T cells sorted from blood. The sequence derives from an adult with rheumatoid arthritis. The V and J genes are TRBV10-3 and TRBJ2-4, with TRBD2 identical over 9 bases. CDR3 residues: CAISEHERGAGDIQYF. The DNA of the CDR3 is TGTGCCATCAGTGAGCACGAGCGGGGGGCTGGGGACATTCAGTACTTC.